These 5 T cell receptor beta chains originate from one sample sequenced in a study of blood T cell repertoires in COVID-19. TCRdb's table, derived via immunoSEQ multiplex PCR, lists solely in-frame clones and lacks some. Here the sample spans tens of thousands of clones, around 90% being singletons. Material: peripheral blood. The receptors here all came from a woman aged 45-65 years in a cohort sampled during active COVID-19.

In DNA form, the CDR3 reads TGTGCCAGTAGCCTGACAGGGGTGAGCAATCAGCCCCAGCATTTT. Protein sequence: CASSLTGVSNQPQHF. The chain couples TRBV19 to TRBJ1-5; 8 nucleotides match TRBD1. Germline lookup yields CDR1 LNHDA and CDR2 SQIVND (reference sequence). This CDR3 contains 15 residues. V lost 6 bases, J lost 1 base, and 5 bases stayed unmatched.

The rearrangement joins TRBV7-8 to TRBJ2-3; no clear D. With 6 bases removed from V and 4 bases from J, the gap between germline ends came to 8 bases. The CDR3 runs 12 residues. Germline CDR1 is SGHVS and CDR2 is FQNEAQ. Written as DNA, the CDR3 is TGTGCCAGCAGTCGACCCTCAGATACGCAGTATTTT. This translates into CASSRPSDTQYF.

The chain has TRBV12-5 and TRBJ2-5; tentative D call: TRBD2 (5 bases). The V gene's germline CDR1 is LGHNT and CDR2 FRNRAP. V was trimmed by 7 bases and J by 2 bases, leaving 23 bases between them. The CDR3 consists of 17 residues. The CDR3 reads CASAADGSISLQETQYF. CDR3 in DNA: TGTGCTAGTGCCGCCGATGGGAGTATTTCTTTACAAGAGACCCAGTACTTC.

The chain carries TRBV30 and TRBJ2-1; D is uncertain. The V gene's germline CDR1 is GTSNPN and CDR2 SVGIG (reference sequence). V was shortened by 7 bases and J by 0 bases, with 13 bases between the two germline ends. There are 14 residues in the CDR3. CDR3 sequence reads: CASTPGSSYNEQFF. CDR3 coding DNA: TGTGCCTCCACGCCAGGTAGCTCCTACAATGAGCAGTTCTTC.

This rearrangement joins TRBV19 to TRBJ2-7; 8 bases align to TRBD1. The germline V gene has CDR1 LNHDA and CDR2 SQIVND (reference sequence). The CDR3 totals 16 residues. V trimming: 7 bases; J trimming: 5 bases; junction bases outside the gene matches: 16. The CDR3 sequence is CASKQQGVSLSDEQYF. CDR3 nucleotide sequence: TGTGCCAGTAAGCAACAGGGGGTCAGTCTATCGGACGAGCAGTACTTC.